The 8 T cell receptor beta chains presented below share a single source sample, sequenced in a study of blood T cells in healthy people across ages (dated by TCRdb to between 2014 and 2017). Libraries were constructed by 5' RACE. The reads were generated on an Illumina HiSeq 2500. A second roughly 7 to 11 cycle PCR used a sample-barcoded 5' primer and a J-beta primer mix. TCRdb's own reprocessing of the public reads used fastp at Q25 and MiXCR and kept productive beta chains. One record per CDR3 amino acid sequence lists the most common genes and DNA. The sample table records 600,000 to 1,000,000 distinct CDR3 sequences; around 25% of these occur just once. Under 4.5% of the sample is in the top ten clones. The same data also contributed to another study, on T cells of mothers and their children.

Specimen: blood. The receptor source for this set is a boy aged 10-17 years in good health.

This clonotype was detected only a few times. The J gene is TRBJ2-1, the V gene TRBV20-1, with 10 bases matching TRBD2. The CDR3 totals 14 residues. V trimming: 5 bases; J trimming: 5 bases; junction bases outside the gene matches: 6. Per germline, CDR1 DFQATT and CDR2 SNEGSKA (reference sequence). The DNA for the CDR3 is TGCAGTGCTCCTAGCGGGAGATTGGACAATGAGCAGTTCTTC. Translating it yields CSAPSGRLDNEQFF.

The V and J genes are TRBV24-1 and TRBJ2-3, with TRBD2 identical over 9 bases. Germline CDR1 KGHDR, CDR2 SFDVKD. Trimming cost V 9 bases and J 8 bases; bases outside gene matches: 5. This CDR3 is built from 12 residues. The chain's CDR3 is CATGDSGGTQYF. In DNA form, the CDR3 reads TGTGCCACCGGGGATAGCGGGGGTACGCAGTATTTT.

The genes are TRBV7-9 and TRBJ2-3; D might be TRBD2 (6 bases). The CDR3 spans 17 residues. V was trimmed by 5 bases and J by 1 base, leaving 19 bases between them. Looked up from germline, CDR1 is SEHNR and CDR2 is FQNEAQ (reference sequence). The CDR3 DNA sequence: TGTGCCAGCAGCCAAGCGGGCGGAGAGACCCGCACAGATACGCAGTATTTT. Translation: CASSQAGGETRTDTQYF. The full variable domain, rest sourced from reference TRBV7-9 and TRBJ2-3, is DTGVSQNPRHKITKRGQNVTFRCDPISEHNRLYWYRQTLGQGPEFLTYFQNEAQLEKSRLLSDRFSAERPKGSFSTLEIQRTEQGDSAMYLCASSQAGGETRTDTQYFGPGTRLTVL.

The V gene is TRBV21-1, the J gene TRBJ1-1. TRBV21-1 is assigned pseudogene status. The CDR3 totals 13 residues. The DNA for the CDR3 is TGTGCCAGCAGCAAAACACAGAACACTGAAGCTTTCTTT. Protein product: CASSKTQNTEAFF.

In this sample, this clonotype turned up a few times. The rearrangement joins TRBV15 to TRBJ2-1; maybe TRBD1 (6 bases). This CDR3 is 16 amino acids long. In germline, CDR1 is LNHNV, CDR2 YYDKDF (reference sequence). Deletions cut 2 bases from V and 1 base from J, with 12 bases between. In DNA form, the CDR3 reads TGTGCCACCAGCAGATCCGGGACACTTTCCTACAATGAGCAGTTCTTC. As protein: CATSRSGTLSYNEQFF. Complete variable domain (other parts from reference TRBV15 and TRBJ2-1): DAMVIQNPRYQVTQFGKPVTLSCSQTLNHNVMYWYQQKSSQAPKLLFHYYDKDFNNEADTPDNFQSRRPNTSFCFLDIRSPGLGDTAMYLCATSRSGTLSYNEQFFGPGTRLTVL.

This clonotype appeared a few times. V gene TRBV2 combines with J gene TRBJ2-1, with D possibly being TRBD2 (7 bases). CDR1 and CDR2 (germline): SNHLY, FYNNEI. This CDR3 contains 15 residues. Trimming took 5 bases from V and 2 from J, leaving 13 bases between them. The CDR3 coding sequence is TGTGCCAGCAGTCCCGAGGGGGGGCCCTACAATGAGCAGTTCTTC. This translates into CASSPEGGPYNEQFF. The full variable domain, completed using reference TRBV2 and TRBJ2-1, is EPEVTQTPSHQVTQMGQEVILRCVPISNHLYFYWYRQILGQKVEFLVSFYNNEISEKSEIFDDQFSVERPDGSNFTLKIRSTKLEDSAMYFCASSPEGGPYNEQFFGPGTRLTVL.

V is TRBV18 and J is TRBJ2-1; D ambiguous. The V end lost 3 bases, the J end lost 4 bases, and 16 bases lay between the germline ends. The CDR3 runs to 16 residues. Germline CDR1 reads KGHSH; CDR2 reads LQKENI. The CDR3 region has the DNA TGTGCCAGCTCACCTCTAGGTAGTACAGATTACAATGAGCAGTTCTTC. Amino acids: CASSPLGSTDYNEQFF.

The V gene is TRBV6-1, the J gene TRBJ2-5, with D tentatively TRBD1 or TRBD2 (5 bases each). With the DNA end fitting TRBJ2-7 better, the J assignment may be wrong. CDR1 is MNHNS, CDR2 SASEGT, per germline. The CDR3 is made up of 13 amino acids. In DNA form, the CDR3 reads TGTGCCACCACATGGGACGAGACCTACGAGCAGTACTTC. Translating it yields CATTWDETYEQYF.